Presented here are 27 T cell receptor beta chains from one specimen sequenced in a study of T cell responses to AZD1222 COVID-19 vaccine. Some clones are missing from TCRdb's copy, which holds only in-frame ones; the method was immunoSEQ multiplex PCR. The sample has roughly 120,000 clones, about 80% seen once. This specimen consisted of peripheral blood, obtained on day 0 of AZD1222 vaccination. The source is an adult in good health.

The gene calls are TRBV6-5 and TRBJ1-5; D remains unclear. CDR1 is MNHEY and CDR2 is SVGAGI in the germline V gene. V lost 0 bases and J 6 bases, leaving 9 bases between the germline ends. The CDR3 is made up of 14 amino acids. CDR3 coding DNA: TGTGCCAGCAGTTACTCGGTGAGGGCTCAGCCCCAGCATTTT. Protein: CASSYSVRAQPQHF.

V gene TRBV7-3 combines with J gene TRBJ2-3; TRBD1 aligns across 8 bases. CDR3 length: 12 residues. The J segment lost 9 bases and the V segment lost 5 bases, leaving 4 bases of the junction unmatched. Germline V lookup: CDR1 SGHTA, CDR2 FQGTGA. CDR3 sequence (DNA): TGTGCCAGCAGCCCAGGGGGCGCAACGCAGTATTTT. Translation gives CASSPGGATQYF.

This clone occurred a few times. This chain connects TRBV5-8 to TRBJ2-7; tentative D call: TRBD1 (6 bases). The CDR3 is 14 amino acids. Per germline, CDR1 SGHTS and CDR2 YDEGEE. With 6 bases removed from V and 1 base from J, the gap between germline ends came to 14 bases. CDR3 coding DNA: TGTGCCAGCACCCGACAGGTAGGATCCTACGAGCAGTACTTC. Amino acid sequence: CASTRQVGSYEQYF.

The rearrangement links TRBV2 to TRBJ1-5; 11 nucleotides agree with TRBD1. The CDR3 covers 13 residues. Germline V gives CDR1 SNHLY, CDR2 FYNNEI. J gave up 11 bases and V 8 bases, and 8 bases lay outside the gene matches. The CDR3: CASSDRGPLTQHF. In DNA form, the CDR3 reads TGTGCCAGCTCGGACAGGGGGCCTCTGACCCAGCATTTT.

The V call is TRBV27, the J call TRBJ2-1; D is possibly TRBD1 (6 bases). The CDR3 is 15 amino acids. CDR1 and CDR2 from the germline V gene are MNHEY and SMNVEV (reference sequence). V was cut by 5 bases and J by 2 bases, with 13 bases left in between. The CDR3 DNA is TGTGCCAGCAGTCCCAGTGGGACACCCTACAATGAGCAGTTCTTC. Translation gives CASSPSGTPYNEQFF.

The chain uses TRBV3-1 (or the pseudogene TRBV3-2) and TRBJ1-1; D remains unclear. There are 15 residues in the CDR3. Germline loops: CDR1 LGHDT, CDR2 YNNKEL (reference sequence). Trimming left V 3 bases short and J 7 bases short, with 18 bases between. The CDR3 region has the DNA TGTGCCAGCAGCCATCCTTCATCGCACATTGTTGAAGCTTTCTTT. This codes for CASSHPSSHIVEAFF.

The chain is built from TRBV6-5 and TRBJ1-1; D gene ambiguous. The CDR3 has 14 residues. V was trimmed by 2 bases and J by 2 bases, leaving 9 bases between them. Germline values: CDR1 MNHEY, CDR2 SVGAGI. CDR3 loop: CASSYGPANTEAFF. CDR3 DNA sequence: TGTGCCAGCAGTTACGGCCCCGCAAACACTGAAGCTTTCTTT.

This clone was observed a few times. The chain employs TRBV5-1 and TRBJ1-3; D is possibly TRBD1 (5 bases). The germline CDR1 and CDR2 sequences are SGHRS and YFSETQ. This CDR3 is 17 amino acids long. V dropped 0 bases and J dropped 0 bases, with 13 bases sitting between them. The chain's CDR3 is CASSLEFGGSSGNTIYF. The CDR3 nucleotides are TGCGCCAGCAGCTTGGAATTTGGGGGGAGCTCTGGAAACACCATATATTTT.

Written as DNA, the CDR3 is TGTGCCAGCTCACATCGGTTCGGGGCGGGGGGCACAGATACGCAGTATTTT. Amino acids: CASSHRFGAGGTDTQYF. V and J are TRBV18 and TRBJ2-3; 7 positions match TRBD2. The CDR3 loop spans 17 amino acids. Germline V gives CDR1 KGHSH, CDR2 LQKENI. The V gene end was trimmed by 4 bases and the J gene end by 1 base; junction bases not matched to a gene: 11.

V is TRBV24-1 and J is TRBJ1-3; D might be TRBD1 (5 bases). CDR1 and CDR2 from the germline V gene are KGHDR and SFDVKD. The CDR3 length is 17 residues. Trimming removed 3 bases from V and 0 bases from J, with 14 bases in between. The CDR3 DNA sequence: TGTGCCACCAGTGATGCCCCGGGACCGAGCTCTGGAAACACCATATATTTT. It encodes CATSDAPGPSSGNTIYF.

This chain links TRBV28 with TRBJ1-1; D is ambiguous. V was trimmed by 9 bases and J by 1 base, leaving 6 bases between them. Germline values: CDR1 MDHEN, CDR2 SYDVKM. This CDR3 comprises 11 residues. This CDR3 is CASIRNTEAFF. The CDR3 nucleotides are TGTGCCAGTATCAGGAACACTGAAGCTTTCTTT.

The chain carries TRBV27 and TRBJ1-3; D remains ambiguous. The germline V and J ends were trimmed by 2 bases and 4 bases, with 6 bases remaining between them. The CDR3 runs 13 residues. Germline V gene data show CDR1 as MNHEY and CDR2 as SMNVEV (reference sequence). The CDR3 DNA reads TGTGCCAGCAGTTTACAATTAGGAAACACCATATATTTT. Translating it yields CASSLQLGNTIYF.

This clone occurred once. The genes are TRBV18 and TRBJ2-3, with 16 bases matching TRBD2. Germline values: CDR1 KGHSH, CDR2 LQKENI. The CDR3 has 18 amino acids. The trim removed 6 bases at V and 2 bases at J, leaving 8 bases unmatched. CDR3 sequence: CASSPFGTSGRDTDTQYF. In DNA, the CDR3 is TGTGCCAGCTCGCCCTTTGGGACTAGCGGGAGGGACACAGATACGCAGTATTTT. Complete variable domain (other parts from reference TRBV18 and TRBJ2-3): NAGVMQNPRHLVRRRGQEARLRCSPMKGHSHVYWYRQLPEEGLKFMVYLQKENIIDESGMPKERFSAEFPKEGPSILRIQQVVRGDSAAYFCASSPFGTSGRDTDTQYFGPGTRLTVL.

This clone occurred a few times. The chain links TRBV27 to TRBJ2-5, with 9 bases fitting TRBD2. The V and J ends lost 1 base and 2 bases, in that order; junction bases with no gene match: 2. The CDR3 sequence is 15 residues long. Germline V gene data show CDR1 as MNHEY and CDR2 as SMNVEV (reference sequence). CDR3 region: CASSLWLAGQETQYF. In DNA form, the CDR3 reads TGTGCCAGCAGTTTATGGCTAGCGGGGCAAGAGACCCAGTACTTC.

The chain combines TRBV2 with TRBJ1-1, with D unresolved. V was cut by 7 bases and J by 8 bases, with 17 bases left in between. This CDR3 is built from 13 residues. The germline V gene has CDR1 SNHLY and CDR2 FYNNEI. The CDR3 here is CASMGPRMGEAFF. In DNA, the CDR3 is TGTGCCAGCATGGGCCCCCGGATGGGAGAAGCTTTCTTT.

The CDR3 loop reads CASSITWGTEAFF. The CDR3 region has the DNA TGTGCCAGTAGTATAACATGGGGCACTGAAGCTTTCTTT. V usage is TRBV19 and J usage is TRBJ1-1; D not resolved. Trimming removed 2 bases from V and 4 bases from J, with 8 bases in between. There are 13 residues in the CDR3. Germline V gene sequence: CDR1 LNHDA, CDR2 SQIVND (reference sequence).

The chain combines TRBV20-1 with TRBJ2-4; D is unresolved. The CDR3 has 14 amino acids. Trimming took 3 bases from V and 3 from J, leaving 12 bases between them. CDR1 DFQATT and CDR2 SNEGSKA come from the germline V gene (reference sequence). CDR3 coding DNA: TGCAGTGCTAGTTCCAGGTTCGTCAAAAACATTCAGTACTTC. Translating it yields CSASSRFVKNIQYF.

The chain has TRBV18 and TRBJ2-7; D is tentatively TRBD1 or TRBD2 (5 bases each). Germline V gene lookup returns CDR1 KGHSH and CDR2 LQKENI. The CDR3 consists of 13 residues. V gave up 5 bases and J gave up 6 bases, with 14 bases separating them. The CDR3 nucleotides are TGTGCCAGCTCAGTCGGGACCACCCGCGAGCAGTACTTC. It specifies CASSVGTTREQYF. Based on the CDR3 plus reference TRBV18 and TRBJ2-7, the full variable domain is NAGVMQNPRHLVRRRGQEARLRCSPMKGHSHVYWYRQLPEEGLKFMVYLQKENIIDESGMPKERFSAEFPKEGPSILRIQQVVRGDSAAYFCASSVGTTREQYFGPGTRLTVT.

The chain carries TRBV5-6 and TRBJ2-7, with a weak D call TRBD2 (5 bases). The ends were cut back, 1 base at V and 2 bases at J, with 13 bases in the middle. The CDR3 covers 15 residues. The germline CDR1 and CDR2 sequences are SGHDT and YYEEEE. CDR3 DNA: TGTGCCAGCAGCTTGAGTAGTCTAGCCCCCTACGAGCAGTACTTC. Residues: CASSLSSLAPYEQYF.

This CDR3 is CASSTGPNQPQHF. For the CDR3, the DNA is TGTGCCAGTAGTACAGGGCCCAATCAGCCCCAGCATTTT. This chain uses TRBV19 with TRBJ1-5, with D possibly matching TRBD1 (5 bases). The ends were cut back, 4 bases at V and 3 bases at J, with 7 bases in the middle. Germline CDR1 is LNHDA and CDR2 is SQIVND (reference sequence). This CDR3 region has 13 residues. Looking up the rest from reference TRBV19 and TRBJ1-5 gives the full variable domain: DGGITQSPKYLFRKEGQNVTLSCEQNLNHDAMYWYRQDPGQGLRLIYYSQIVNDFQKGDIAEGYSVSREKKESFPLTVTSAQKNPTAFYLCASSTGPNQPQHFGDGTRLSIL.

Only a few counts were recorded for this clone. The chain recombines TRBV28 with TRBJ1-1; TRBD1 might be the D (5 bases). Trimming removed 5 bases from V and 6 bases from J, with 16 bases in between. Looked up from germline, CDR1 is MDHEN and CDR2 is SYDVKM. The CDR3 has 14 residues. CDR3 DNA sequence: TGTGCCAGCAGTGAAATTCAAGGGGAGGCTGAAGCTTTCTTT. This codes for CASSEIQGEAEAFF. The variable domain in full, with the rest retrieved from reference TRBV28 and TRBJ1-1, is DVKVTQSSRYLVKRTGEKVFLECVQDMDHENMFWYRQDPGLGLRLIYFSYDVKMKEKGDIPEGYSVSREKKERFSLILESASTNQTSMYLCASSEIQGEAEAFFGQGTRLTVV.

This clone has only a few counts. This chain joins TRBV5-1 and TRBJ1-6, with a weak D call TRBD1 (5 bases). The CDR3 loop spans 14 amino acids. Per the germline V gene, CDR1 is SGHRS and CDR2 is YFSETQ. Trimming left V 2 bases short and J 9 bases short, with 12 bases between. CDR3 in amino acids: CASSLRGSGSPLHF. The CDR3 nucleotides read TGCGCCAGCAGCTTAAGGGGATCCGGTTCACCCCTCCACTTT.

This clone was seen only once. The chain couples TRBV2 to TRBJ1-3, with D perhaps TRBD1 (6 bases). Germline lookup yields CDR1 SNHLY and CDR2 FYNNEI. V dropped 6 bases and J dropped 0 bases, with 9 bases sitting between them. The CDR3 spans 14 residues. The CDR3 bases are TGTGCCAGCAGGACAGGATTCTCTGGAAACACCATATATTTT. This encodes CASRTGFSGNTIYF.

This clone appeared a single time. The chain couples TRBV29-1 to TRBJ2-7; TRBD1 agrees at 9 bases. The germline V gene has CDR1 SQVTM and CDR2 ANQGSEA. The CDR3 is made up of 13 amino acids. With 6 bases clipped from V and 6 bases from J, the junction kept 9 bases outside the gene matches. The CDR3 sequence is CSVEGDREGEQYF. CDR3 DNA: TGCAGCGTGGAGGGGGACAGGGAGGGCGAGCAGTACTTC.

CDR3 sequence (DNA): TGTGCCAGCAGCTTGGCCGACCGCTCTGGAAACACCATATATTTT. Translated, it gives CASSLADRSGNTIYF. This chain links TRBV5-6 with TRBJ1-3; unclear D gene. V shed 0 bases and J shed 0 bases, with 7 bases lying between them. Germline CDR1 and CDR2: SGHDT and YYEEEE. The CDR3 has 15 amino acids.

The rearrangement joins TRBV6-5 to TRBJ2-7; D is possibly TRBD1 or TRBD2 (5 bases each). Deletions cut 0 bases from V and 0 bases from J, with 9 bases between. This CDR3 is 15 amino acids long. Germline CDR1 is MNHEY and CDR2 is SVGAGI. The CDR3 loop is CASSYSAGASYEQYF. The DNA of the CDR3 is TGTGCCAGCAGTTACTCGGCCGGGGCCTCCTACGAGCAGTACTTC.

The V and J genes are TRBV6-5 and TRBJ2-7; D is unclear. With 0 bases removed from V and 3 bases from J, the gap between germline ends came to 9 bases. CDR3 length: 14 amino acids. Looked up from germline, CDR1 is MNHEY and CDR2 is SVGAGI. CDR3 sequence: CASSYSAGRYEQYF. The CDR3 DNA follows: TGTGCCAGCAGTTACTCGGCTGGGCGCTACGAGCAGTACTTC.